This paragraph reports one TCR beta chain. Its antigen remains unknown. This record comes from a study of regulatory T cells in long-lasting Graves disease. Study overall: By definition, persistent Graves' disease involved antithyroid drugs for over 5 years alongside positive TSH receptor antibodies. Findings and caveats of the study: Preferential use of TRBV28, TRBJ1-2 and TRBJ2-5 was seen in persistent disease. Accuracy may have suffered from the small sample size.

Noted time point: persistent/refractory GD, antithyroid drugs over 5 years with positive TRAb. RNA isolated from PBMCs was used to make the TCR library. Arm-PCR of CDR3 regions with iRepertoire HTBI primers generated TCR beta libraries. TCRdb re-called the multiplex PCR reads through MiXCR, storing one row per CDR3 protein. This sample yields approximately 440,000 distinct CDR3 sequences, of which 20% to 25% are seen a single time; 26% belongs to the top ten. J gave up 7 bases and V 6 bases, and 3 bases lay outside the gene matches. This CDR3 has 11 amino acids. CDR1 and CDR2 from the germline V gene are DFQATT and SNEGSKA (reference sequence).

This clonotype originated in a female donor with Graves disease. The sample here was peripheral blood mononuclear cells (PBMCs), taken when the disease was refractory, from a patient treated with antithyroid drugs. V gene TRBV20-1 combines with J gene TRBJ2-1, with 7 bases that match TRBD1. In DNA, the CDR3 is TGCAGTGCCACGACAGGGAATGAGCAGTTCTTC. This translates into CSATTGNEQFF.